This T cell receptor beta chain was sequenced in a study of regulatory T cells in long-lasting Graves disease (dated by TCRdb to about 2021). At the level of the whole study: Newly diagnosed Graves' disease patients had taken antithyroid drugs for less than 3 months. The study was registered as a clinical trial and conducted in China. This study used TCR sequencing and RNA sequencing of peripheral blood to compare persistent Graves' disease patients against newly diagnosed Graves' disease patients. TCR sequencing covered about 13 persistent and roughly 20 newly diagnosed Graves' disease patients, some 33 samples in total. Points the paper makes about the study in general: Patients with persistent disease shared more public clonotypes (over 2,500) than newly diagnosed patients did (around 980). The authors noted that the small sample size was a limitation that may lower accuracy. Sequencing and analysis were limited to the TCR beta chain. Lower TCR Shannon entropy and fewer highly expanded clones were observed in persistent Graves' disease patients than in newly diagnosed patients, which suggested clonal expansion. Peripheral blood alone was examined, since thyroid tissue, which constituted the primary lesion, could not be accessed.

The library was generated by multiplex PCR. These reads were obtained on an Illumina HiSeq 4000. TCR beta libraries were built with iRepertoire HTBI primers and Arm-PCR amplification of CDR3 regions. Before sequencing, the PCR products underwent gel purification. In the authors' own workflow: A total of 62 TRBV and 14 TRBJ segments were identified across samples and were used for gene usage analysis of CDR3 amino acid clonotypes. COPE and FqMerger were used to merge the filtered high-quality paired reads into contigs. BLAST was used to align contigs to IMGT TRBV, TRBD and TRBJ reference genes, with CDR3 defined following IMGT. Clonotypes above 0.1% frequency were classified as highly expanded clones. Repertoire diversity was measured by Shannon entropy, and V-J evenness by the Gini coefficient. Clonotypes shared by more than one individual were considered public. The public reads were run again by TCRdb, first through fastp at Q25 and then through MiXCR, and only productive beta chains were kept. Entries are consolidated by CDR3 protein sequence, retaining the most common genes and DNA. TCRdb's processing, not the authors' own work, is the source of the V and J calls. The table for this sample lists a few hundred thousand distinct CDR3 sequences; approximately 15% of them were counted only once. 25% to 30% of the sample rests with the top ten.

A single count supports this clonotype. The antigen it binds to is not known. No much larger clone is present one base from it, and per-base qualities are unavailable. One read provides weak support. The sample's time point label, decoded: newly diagnosed GD, antithyroid drugs for less than 3 months. RNA was extracted from PBMCs in TRIzol for both TCR sequencing and RNA sequencing. The diagnosis of Graves' disease followed American Thyroid Association guidelines. Recruitment of patients was carried out at an endocrinology department in Xi'an, China. Each patient gave around 9.2 milliliters of peripheral blood, collected in an EDTA anticoagulant tube. PBMCs were isolated by Ficoll Paque Plus density gradient separation without further T cell sorting. An Agilent 2100 Bioanalyzer and agarose gel were used to check RNA quality, while a NanoDrop 2000 measured RNA concentration. These data were likewise used in another study, on T cells in Graves' hyperthyroidism and ophthalmopathy. As the second study states: Graves' hyperthyroidism was defined as stable when no progression to ophthalmopathy occurred over 18 months of follow-up. Hyperthyroidism patients were newly diagnosed, with disease duration under 2 months, and aged 18 to 65 years. Patients with uncontrolled infections, other autoimmune diseases, pregnancy or lactation were excluded. Diagnoses relied on clinical symptoms, serum thyroxine and TRAb, thyroid ultrasound and orbital computed tomography. For the first round of RT-PCR on the TCR CDR3, the HTBI primer set was used together with the Qiagen OneStep RT-PCR kit. Blood samples also contained most of the expanded thyroid clonotypes (frequency above 0.001), which suggests that blood repertoires may reflect thyroid immune responses. In cross-validation, a model built on a 13 V-J signature told ophthalmopathy apart from stable hyperthyroidism with approximately 90% sensitivity and 81% to 82% specificity, and in testing the same model reached 80%/75%. In validation, progression to ophthalmopathy was predicted by the model with approximately 67% sensitivity and approximately 78% specificity, a median of approximately 6.5 months before onset. To identify TCR V-J signatures that set the groups apart, the researchers used a discovery cohort of more than 95 patients, made up of 43 with Graves' ophthalmopathy and about 55 with stable Graves' hyperthyroidism. Whether ophthalmopathy could be predicted prospectively was tested in an independent validation cohort made up of under 20 hyperthyroidism patients plus 17 patients who later progressed to ophthalmopathy. For training and testing, the 100 or so patients in the discovery cohort were randomly divided in a 7:3 ratio. The study also compared thyroid tissue and blood T-cell repertoires from 6 or 7 Graves' hyperthyroidism patients. Following sampling, methimazole starting at 30 mg daily was given to hyperthyroidism patients, and high-dose intravenous methylprednisolone was given to ophthalmopathy patients. Libraries were constructed in a second round of multiplex PCR, after which size selection and purification were performed. Paired-end sequencing of the libraries was performed with 100 bp reads on an Illumina HiSeq2000. SOAPnuke was used to process the raw data, with reads discarded if the reads contained adapters or uncalled bases, had a mean Phred below 15, or lacked an exact constant-primer or identifier match. COPE v1.2.5 was used to merge high-quality paired reads, and clonotypes were defined as unique nucleotide sequences. MiTCR v1.1 was used to align clonotypes to the IMGT TRBV, TRBD and TRBJ reference segments. Analysis was restricted to V-J combinations with a frequency above 0.0001, which covered 99.2% of repertoires. A TCS score was defined as the ratio between F50 (clonal expansion) and ExV (chaos), using BLOSUM62-based TCRdist between CDR3 peptides within each V-J. Welch's t-statistics and random forest reduced several hundred V-J features to roughly 13, which were used in a naive Bayes classifier (R e1071). No statistical method was used to set the sample size in advance, and investigators knew the group allocation. According to the paper, TCR Vbeta CDR3 sequencing was carried out on approximately 140 peripheral blood samples, which came from under 50 ophthalmopathy, around 74 hyperthyroidism and approximately 17 progressor patients.

This sample comprised peripheral blood mononuclear cells (PBMCs), obtained at new diagnosis, from a patient treated with antithyroid drugs. The origin of this receptor is a man aged 35-49 years with Graves disease. Donor details come from another sample of the same person, matched by shared clones.

The base sequence is TGTGCCAGCAGCCCAAATACAGGGGACTACTATGGCTACACCTTC. This gives the protein CASSPNTGDYYGYTF. The V gene is TRBV7-9 and the J gene is TRBJ1-2, with 7 bases matching TRBD1. The CDR3 holds 15 amino acids from the cysteine to the phenylalanine. The DNA shown is the 45-base CDR3, in frame from base 1. CDR1 is given as SEHNR and CDR2 as FQNEAQ, both from the germline V gene (reference sequence). V is trimmed back by 5 bases and J by 3 bases, and the junction contains 9 bases that no gene match accounts for. Full variable domain (CDR3 extended with the reference TRBV7-9 and TRBJ1-2 proteins): DTGVSQNPRHKITKRGQNVTFRCDPISEHNRLYWYRQTLGQGPEFLTYFQNEAQLEKSRLLSDRFSAERPKGSFSTLEIQRTEQGDSAMYLCASSPNTGDYYGYTFGSGTRLTVV.